One sample yielded the 18 T cell receptor beta chains listed below, sequenced in a study of human T cells and chemical hapten exposure. One entry per CDR3 protein, called by TCRdb with MiXCR from the RACE reads. In the table there are some 400,000 distinct CDR3 sequences, 4% to 6% of which are singletons. Time point reported: pre-sensitization, week 0. Stated treatment: therapeutic diphenylcyclopropenone sensitization with weekly scalp DPC. The sample consisted of whole blood, taken in connection with sensitization to the hapten diphenylcyclopropenone (DPC). These receptors all stem from a woman aged 45-60 years with alopecia areata. Some clones in this sample may be carry-over from other donors' samples.

The rearrangement joins TRBV30 to TRBJ2-7; D is perhaps TRBD1 or TRBD2 (5 bases each). V lost 5 bases to trimming and J lost 9 bases, with 17 bases between them. Germline values: CDR1 GTSNPN, CDR2 SVGIG (reference sequence). The CDR3 runs 12 residues. CDR3: CAWSGEVGPQYF. The CDR3 DNA sequence: TGTGCCTGGTCCGGTGAAGTGGGACCGCAGTACTTC.

The chain links TRBV12-5 to TRBJ1-2; 9 nucleotides agree with TRBD1. Per germline, CDR1 LGHNT and CDR2 FRNRAP. V was pared by 5 bases and J by 4 bases, with 5 bases of the junction left unmatched. The CDR3 is 14 amino acids. CDR3 nucleotide sequence: TGTGCTAGTGGTCCCGGGGACAGGGCCTATGGCTACACCTTC. The encoded protein is CASGPGDRAYGYTF.

The table lists this clonotype with a few counts. V gene TRBV5-5 combines with J gene TRBJ1-5, with a weak D call TRBD1 (5 bases). CDR1 and CDR2 (germline): SGHKS, YYEKEE (reference sequence). The CDR3 extends over 15 amino acids. Trimming removed 3 bases from V and 2 bases from J, with 12 bases in between. For the CDR3, the DNA is TGTGCCAGCAGCTCGACCGCGGGGGGCAATCAGCCCCAGCATTTT. It encodes CASSSTAGGNQPQHF.

This clonotype was counted many times. The V call is TRBV11-3, the J call TRBJ1-1; D may be TRBD1 (6 bases). Germline V lookup: CDR1 SGHNT, CDR2 YENEEA. V dropped 5 bases and J dropped 2 bases, with 12 bases sitting between them. The length of the CDR3 is 14 residues. CDR3 coding DNA: TGTGCCAGCAGCCAGGGGTACAGAAACACTGAAGCTTTCTTT. This gives the protein CASSQGYRNTEAFF.

This clonotype has more than one count but fewer than ten. V usage is TRBV14 and J usage is TRBJ2-1; D could derive from TRBD1 or TRBD2 (5 bases each). Germline CDR1 and CDR2: SGHDN and FVKESK. CDR3 length: 15 amino acids. Trimming stripped 0 bases from V and 6 bases from J, with 12 bases between. The CDR3 DNA follows: TGTGCCAGCAGCCAAGATAGAGGGGTTGGCAATGAGCAGTTCTTC. The encoded protein is CASSQDRGVGNEQFF. The variable domain in full, with the rest retrieved from reference TRBV14 and TRBJ2-1, is EAGVTQFPSHSVIEKGQTVTLRCDPISGHDNLYWYRRVMGKEIKFLLHFVKESKQDESGMPNNRFLAERTGGTYSTLKVQPAELEDSGVYFCASSQDRGVGNEQFFGPGTRLTVL.

This clonotype was recorded at least ten times. The junction and the germline gene differ at one end; a read error may be behind it. V and J are TRBV28 and TRBJ2-1; 7 bases are shared with TRBD2. CDR1 is MDHEN, CDR2 SYDVKM, per germline. The length of the CDR3 is 12 residues. The CDR3 here is CASSKLAGAGSF. Written as DNA, the CDR3 is TGTGCCAGCAGTAAATTAGCGGGCGCCGGGAGCTTC.

This clonotype was seen more than once but under ten times. This chain links TRBV5-5 with TRBJ2-5; no definite D call. The length of the CDR3 is 15 residues. Trimming pared 2 bases from V and 1 base from J, leaving 12 bases between. Per the germline V gene, CDR1 is SGHKS and CDR2 is YYEKEE (reference sequence). This CDR3 is CASSFVMAVQETQYF. The CDR3 nucleotides are TGTGCCAGCAGCTTCGTGATGGCGGTCCAAGAGACCCAGTACTTC.

There are many counts of this clonotype. The chain links TRBV12-3 or TRBV12-4 to TRBJ1-2; D gene uncertain. The ends were cut back, 6 bases at V and 4 bases at J, with 9 bases in the middle. The CDR3 is 12 amino acids. This CDR3 reads CASSLGSYGYTF. In DNA form, the CDR3 reads TGTGCCAGCAGCCTGGGCTCCTATGGCTACACCTTC.

In this sample, this clonotype turned up a few times. The chain has TRBV20-1 and TRBJ1-6; a weak D match, TRBD1 (5 bases). V lost 4 bases and J lost 8, with 12 bases in between. The CDR3 length is 13 residues. Germline V gene lookup returns CDR1 DFQATT and CDR2 SNEGSKA (reference sequence). The CDR3 spells CSATTGGDSPLHF. DNA for the CDR3: TGCAGTGCTACTACAGGTGGGGATTCACCCCTCCACTTT.

The table lists this clonotype with a few counts. The CDR3 DNA reads TGTGCCAGCAGACCAACAGGGGGCGCCAATGAAAAACTGTTTTTT. The encoded protein is CASRPTGGANEKLFF. The chain recombines TRBV12-3 or TRBV12-4 with TRBJ1-4; 9 bases line up with TRBD1. V shed 6 bases, J shed 5 bases, and the junction held 7 bases outside the gene matches. The CDR3 has 15 residues.

This clonotype was recorded a few times. The J gene is TRBJ1-5, the V gene TRBV20-1; the D gene is possibly TRBD1 (5 bases). V dropped 0 bases and J dropped 0 bases, with 24 bases sitting between them. This CDR3 has 20 residues. Germline V gene lookup returns CDR1 DFQATT and CDR2 SNEGSKA (reference sequence). The CDR3 protein is CSARDFMGRAGAYSNQPQHF. The DNA of the CDR3 is TGCAGTGCTAGAGATTTCATGGGCAGGGCCGGGGCGTATAGCAATCAGCCCCAGCATTTT.

This clonotype has a count of ten or more. The gene calls are TRBV11-2 and TRBJ1-2; no clear D gene. The CDR3 length is 13 residues. Germline assignment: CDR1 SGHAT and CDR2 FQNNGV. The V and J ends lost 4 bases and 4 bases respectively, with 10 bases between them. The CDR3 DNA follows: TGTGCCAGCAGCTCAACCTCAGGCTATGGCTACACCTTC. This translates into CASSSTSGYGYTF.

Many counts were recorded for this clonotype. DNA of the CDR3: TGTGCCAGCAGTTTGTATAGGGGCGCAGACACTGAAGCTTTCTTT. As protein: CASSLYRGADTEAFF. The rearrangement uses TRBV12-3 or TRBV12-4 and TRBJ1-1, with D maybe TRBD1 (5 bases). The CDR3 contains 15 residues. Trimming stripped 3 bases from V and 3 bases from J, with 14 bases between.

The rearrangement links TRBV3-1 to TRBJ2-3, with D unresolved. This CDR3 comprises 11 residues. Germline loops: CDR1 LGHDT, CDR2 YNNKEL (reference sequence). Trimming left V 1 base short and J 9 bases short, with 5 bases between. DNA of the CDR3: TGTGCCAGCAGCCAAGGACCCACGCAGTATTTT. Translating it yields CASSQGPTQYF.

This clonotype was counted at least ten times. This chain uses TRBV6-2 or TRBV6-3 with TRBJ2-1; no clear D gene. V gave up 6 bases and J gave up 0 bases, with 6 bases separating them. Germline values: CDR1 MNHEY, CDR2 SVGEGT. The CDR3 has 13 amino acids. The CDR3 nucleotides read TGTGCCAGCAGGGGTCTCTCCTACAATGAGCAGTTCTTC. Translation: CASRGLSYNEQFF.

CDR3 sequence (DNA): TGTGCCAGCAGCTTGGGTGCTAGCGGGGGGGCCACAGATACGCAGTATTTT. It specifies CASSLGASGGATDTQYF. This rearrangement joins TRBV5-6 to TRBJ2-3, with 12 bases fitting TRBD2. Germline V lookup: CDR1 SGHDT, CDR2 YYEEEE. This CDR3 region has 17 residues. The junction had 4 bases not matched to a gene; V was cut back by 0 bases and J by 2 bases.

The CDR3 DNA sequence: TGTGCCAGCTCACAGGGCCCAGGAGACAATGAGCAGTTCTTC. Its translation: CASSQGPGDNEQFF. The chain recombines TRBV19 with TRBJ2-1; maybe TRBD1 (6 bases). Germline V CDR1 and CDR2: LNHDA, SQIVND (reference sequence). Trimming left V 9 bases short and J 5 bases short, with 17 bases between. The CDR3 has 14 amino acids.

In its sample, this clonotype was seen many times. The V call is TRBV24-1, the J call TRBJ2-7; 7 bases line up with TRBD1. CDR1 KGHDR and CDR2 SFDVKD come from the germline V gene. The ends lost 7 bases at V and 0 bases at J; junction bases unmatched: 11. The CDR3 length is 16 residues. The CDR3 reads CATRPLPTGSSYEQYF. The CDR3 DNA sequence: TGTGCCACCAGGCCCCTCCCGACAGGGAGCTCCTACGAGCAGTACTTC.